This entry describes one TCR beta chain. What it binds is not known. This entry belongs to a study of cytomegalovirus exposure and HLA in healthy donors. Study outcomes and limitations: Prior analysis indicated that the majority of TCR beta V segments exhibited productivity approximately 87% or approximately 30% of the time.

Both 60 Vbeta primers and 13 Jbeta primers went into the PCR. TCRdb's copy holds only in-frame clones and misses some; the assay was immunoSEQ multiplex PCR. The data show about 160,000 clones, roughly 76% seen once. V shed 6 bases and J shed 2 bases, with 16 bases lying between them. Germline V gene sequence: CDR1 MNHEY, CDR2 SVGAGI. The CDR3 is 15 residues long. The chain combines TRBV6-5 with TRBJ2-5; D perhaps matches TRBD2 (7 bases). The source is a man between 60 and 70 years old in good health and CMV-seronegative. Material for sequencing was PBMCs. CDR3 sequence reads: CASRKGGGPQETQYF. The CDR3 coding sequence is TGTGCCAGCAGGAAGGGAGGGGGGCCTCAAGAGACCCAGTACTTC.